This T cell receptor (beta chain) was retrieved from a study of blood T cell repertoires in COVID-19. About the research overall: Both acute and convalescent COVID-19 samples were obtained from the United States, Italy and Spain.

In the authors' methods: Amplified reference gene primers provided the basis for estimating nucleated cell counts. The repertoire was sequenced with immunoSEQ multiplex PCR; TCRdb's copy has only in-frame clones and lacks some. V, J and clone size are those of that table, while D and trimming were read from the DNA. The sample consists of about 120,000 clones, approximately 83% of them appearing once. The V gene lost 0 bases and the J gene lost 6 bases, with 12 bases spanning the gap. This CDR3 has 15 residues. Germline lookup yields CDR1 MNHEY and CDR2 SMNVEV (reference sequence). This TCR came from a woman in her 70s with acute or convalescent COVID-19. The gene calls are TRBV27 and TRBJ1-5; TRBD1 might be the D (6 bases). Sequencing was done on a sample of peripheral blood. DNA of the CDR3: TGTGCCAGCAGTTTATCCCGTGGGGGCGGTCAGCCCCAGCATTTT. Its translation is CASSLSRGGGQPQHF.